The present entry profiles one T cell receptor beta chain with its context. The antigen remains unidentified. A read error may explain this, as a much larger clone is one base away. Using genomic DNA as the template, TCR beta VDJ and CDR3 profiling was carried out. TCRdb recomputed calls from the reads with MiXCR, one row per CDR3 protein. The table includes under 350,000 distinct CDR3 sequences, 56% detected once. The source of the sample is a study of CD8+CD57+ T cells in acquired aplastic anemia. For the study at large: Yields of DNA that came from sorted CD4+ and CD8+ cells averaged approximately 3.5 ug.

General study findings and limits: Overlap between patients and controls comprised roughly 28 CD8+ CDR3 sequences. CD8+ Simpson's diversity in patients was not significantly different from that in controls.

This CDR3 region has 14 residues. Trimming cost V 5 bases and J 5 bases; bases outside gene matches: 9. Germline loops: CDR1 MDHEN, CDR2 SYDVKM. The sequenced patients had an expansion of CD8+CD57+ cells seen by flow cytometry. Patients had not yet gotten any therapy when their blood was taken for sampling. Sequenced: sorted CD4+, CD8+, or CD8+CD57+ T cells (not recorded which) from PBMCs. The chain uses TRBV28 and TRBJ2-7, with 7 bases fitting TRBD1. The receptor was isolated from a human donor with aplastic anemia. CDR3 in DNA: TGTGCCAGCAGTGGCAGACAGGGTGGGGACGAGCAGTACTTC. Translation: CASSGRQGGDEQYF.